This T cell receptor beta chain was sequenced for a study of blood T cells in healthy people across ages. At least ten counts were recorded for this clonotype. The authors ran a second PCR of roughly 6 to 11 cycles using a sample-barcoded 5' primer and a J-beta primer mix. TCRdb redid the calling of the 5' RACE reads with MiXCR, one entry per CDR3 protein. Of some 550,000 distinct CDR3 sequences listed, around half were seen once; the top ten hold just under 25%. This sequence was found in an elderly man in good health. The material sequenced was blood.

CDR3 region: CASRTEQGAYNEQFF. CDR3 nucleotides: TGTGCCAGCAGGACTGAACAGGGGGCTTACAATGAGCAGTTCTTC. The chain joins TRBV6-5 to TRBJ2-1, with 9 bases lining up with TRBD1. Looked up from germline, CDR1 is MNHEY and CDR2 is SVGAGI. V was pared by 6 bases and J by 4 bases, with 7 bases of the junction left unmatched. The CDR3 is 15 amino acids.